These T cell receptor beta chains were read from a single sample in a study of T cell responses to AZD1222 COVID-19 vaccine. Sequenced by immunoSEQ multiplex PCR; TCRdb stores in-frame clones only, minus some. The listing contains around 140,000 clones. Sample: peripheral blood. The receptors originated from an adult in good health. CDR3s include the opening cysteine and the closing phenylalanine or tryptophan. The D gene is left open where the match is weak. Expanded clones get a size class; other rows say once, few or many, or leave the size out.

>-|-|TRBJ2-7|TRBV3-1/TRBV3-2
TGTGCCAGCAGCCAAGAGGCGGCAGGGGCTCGCTACGAGCAGTACTTC
CASSQEAAGARYEQYF
>-|-|TRBJ1-3|TRBV28
TGTGCCAGCAACGCTTACTCTGGAAACACCATATATTTT
CASNAYSGNTIYF
>-|-|TRBJ1-3|TRBV7-2
TGTGCCAGCAGCTTAGTACCTCCGGGCTCTGGAAACACCATATATTTT
CASSLVPPGSGNTIYF
>-|-|TRBJ1-2|TRBV9
TGTGCCAGCAGCCCAAGATCAGGGTCCTATGGCTACACCTTC
CASSPRSGSYGYTF
>-|-|TRBJ1-2|TRBV2
TGTGCCAGCAGTGATCCGGGTCCGGGGCGGGATGGCTACACCTTC
CASSDPGPGRDGYTF
>-|TRBD2|TRBJ2-5|TRBV7-3
TGTGCCAGCAGCGCACTAGCGGGAGGGGAGACCCAGTACTTC
CASSALAGGETQYF
>-|-|TRBJ2-7|TRBV9
TGTGCCAGCAGCCCCGACAGCTACGAGCAGTACTTC
CASSPDSYEQYF
>-|-|TRBJ2-5|TRBV24-1
TGTGCCACCAGTGATTTCGGCAGGGGACAAATAGAGACCCAGTACTTC
CATSDFGRGQIETQYF
>-|-|TRBJ1-6|TRBV30
TGTGCCTGGAACAGGGTGGGTAATTCACCCCTCCACTTT
CAWNRVGNSPLHF
>-|TRBD2|TRBJ2-1|TRBV2
TGTGCCAGCAGAGCGGAGCGGGGGATCTACAATGAGCAGTTCTTC
CASRAERGIYNEQFF
>-|TRBD2|TRBJ2-5|TRBV7-2
TGTGCCAGCAGCTTCTCTGGACTAGCCGTTGAGGGGAGGGAGACCCAGTACTTC
CASSFSGLAVEGRETQYF
>-|-|TRBJ1-2|TRBV2
TGTGCCAGCAGTGAAGCGTCATTCGGGTACACCTTC
CASSEASFGYTF
>-|-|TRBJ2-5|TRBV2
TGTGCCAGCAGTTGGACTGTTGCGGAGACCCAGTACTTC
CASSWTVAETQYF
>-|-|TRBJ1-2|TRBV28
TGTGCCAGCAGTTTATCAGGGTATGGCTACACCTTC
CASSLSGYGYTF
>-|-|TRBJ1-2|TRBV15
TGTGCCACCAGCAGAGAAAGCAGGGTCCCTCGGGAAGGCTACACCTTC
CATSRESRVPREGYTF
>-|-|TRBJ1-6|TRBV27
TGTGCCAGCAGTTTTACAGGAGCCTATAATTCACCCCTCCACTTT
CASSFTGAYNSPLHF
>-|-|TRBJ2-7|TRBV5-1
TGCGCCAGCGGATTAAACCTAAGGGGGAACTCCTACGAGCAGTACTTC
CASGLNLRGNSYEQYF
>-|TRBD1|TRBJ1-3|TRBV7-9
TGTGCCAGCAGCTCCCCTTTGGGACAGGGGGAAAACACCATATATTTT
CASSSPLGQGENTIYF
>-|-|TRBJ1-1|TRBV7-6
TGTGCCAGCAGCATACCAAACGGCGAAACGGCGGGGGAAGGCGCTGAAGCTTTCTTT
CASSIPNGETAGEGAEAFF
>-|-|TRBJ1-5|TRBV14
TGTGCCAGCAGCCACCCTACGACGGGGGTCTACAATCAGCCCCAGCATTTT
CASSHPTTGVYNQPQHF
>-|-|TRBJ1-5|TRBV12-3/TRBV12-4
TGTGCCAGCAGTTTGGGGAATCAGCCCCAGCATTTT
CASSLGNQPQHF
>-|-|TRBJ2-7|TRBV12-3/TRBV12-4
TGTGCCAGCAGAACAGGGACCACTTACGAGCAGTACTTC
CASRTGTTYEQYF
>-|TRBD1|TRBJ1-1|TRBV5-1
TGCGCCAGCAGTCCCGGGACAGGGGTGGCCACTGAAGCTTTCTTT
CASSPGTGVATEAFF
>-|TRBD1|TRBJ1-1|TRBV3-1/TRBV3-2
TGTGCCAGCAGCCCTATGGACAGGGACACTGAAGCTTTCTTT
CASSPMDRDTEAFF
>-|-|TRBJ1-2|TRBV6-2/TRBV6-3
TGTGCCAGCAGTATAAACTATGGCTACACCTTC
CASSINYGYTF
>-|-|TRBJ1-3|TRBV4-1
TGCGCCAGCAGCCAAGATGGGGGAGCGGGTGGAAACACCATATATTTT
CASSQDGGAGGNTIYF
>-|-|TRBJ1-1|TRBV19
TGTGCCAGTAGTATAGCGAGGGGCTTGGACACTGAAGCTTTCTTT
CASSIARGLDTEAFF
>-|-|TRBJ2-7|TRBV27
TGTGCCAGCAGTTTCACAGGATCCTACGAGCAGTACTTC
CASSFTGSYEQYF
>-|-|TRBJ2-1|TRBV24-1
TGTGCCACCACAGGTCGGCCAGGGAACAATGAGCAGTTCTTC
CATTGRPGNNEQFF
>-|-|TRBJ2-5|TRBV7-9
TGTGCCAGCAGCTTATTACCGACCCGGGAGACCCAGTACTTC
CASSLLPTRETQYF
>-|-|TRBJ2-2|TRBV24-1
TGTGCCACCAGTGATTTTCGGTCGAGGCTAGATCGTAACACCGGGGAGCTGTTTTTT
CATSDFRSRLDRNTGELFF
>-|TRBD2|TRBJ2-3|TRBV9
TGTGCCAGCAGCGTAGGGACTAGCGGGGGGGCTGGGTGGCAGTATTTT
CASSVGTSGGAGWQYF
>medium-sized|-|TRBJ1-1|TRBV6-5
TGTGCCAGCAGTTACGGACCTGGAGCTTTCTTT
CASSYGPGAFF
>-|-|TRBJ1-2|TRBV5-5
TGTGCCAGCAGCTTGGGTGGGGGAAGCCCAGGCTATGGCTACACCTTC
CASSLGGGSPGYGYTF
>-|-|TRBJ1-3|TRBV7-2
TGTGCCAGCAGCTTAGGGATAGGAAACACCATATATTTT
CASSLGIGNTIYF
>-|-|TRBJ1-3|TRBV5-1
TGCGCCAGCAGCCTGGACACGAGCTCTGGAAACACCATATATTTT
CASSLDTSSGNTIYF
>-|TRBD1|TRBJ1-5|TRBV29-1
TGCAGCGCTGGACAGGGGAATCAGCCCCAGCATTTT
CSAGQGNQPQHF
>-|-|TRBJ1-6|TRBV3-1/TRBV3-2
TGTGCCAGCAGCCAAGATCGTACACCCCTCCACTTT
CASSQDRTPLHF
>-|-|TRBJ1-2|TRBV19
TGTGCCAGTAGTACCTGGACGGCGGTACGGGGCTACACCTTC
CASSTWTAVRGYTF